A single sample is the source of the 24 T cell receptor beta chains below, sequenced in a study of T-cell memory formation after mild COVID-19. TCRdb reprocessed the 5' RACE reads via MiXCR and lists one record per CDR3 protein. Among under 300,000 distinct CDR3 sequences listed, 8% to 10% were seen once. Sequencing used PBMCs or a T cell subset sorted from them (not recorded which). These receptors were collected from a man between 18 and 35 years old who had mild COVID-19 (a few samples of this study predate the infection). Cell type and time point are not known.

Many counts were recorded for this clonotype. V is TRBV5-6 and J is TRBJ2-7; D is perhaps TRBD1 or TRBD2 (5 bases each). Trimming took off 1 base at V and 2 bases at J, with 7 bases between the two ends. The CDR3 loop spans 13 amino acids. Germline lookup yields CDR1 SGHDT and CDR2 YYEEEE. The CDR3 DNA reads TGTGCCAGCAGCTTGCAGGGAGCCTACGAGCAGTACTTC. This gives the protein CASSLQGAYEQYF.

This clonotype was counted at least ten times. J is TRBJ2-3 and V is TRBV12-3 or TRBV12-4; D is ambiguous. The CDR3 consists of 14 residues. Trimming stripped 3 bases from V and 8 bases from J, with 15 bases between. The DNA of the CDR3 is TGTGCCAGCAGTTTCTCCCAGGCAGATGTTACGCAGTATTTT. Translated: CASSFSQADVTQYF.

This clonotype was seen only a few times. The chain joins TRBV9 to TRBJ1-2, with D maybe TRBD1 (5 bases). The CDR3 runs to 15 residues. In germline, CDR1 is SGDLS, CDR2 YYNGEE. V lost 4 bases to trimming and J lost 7 bases, with 20 bases between them. The CDR3 sequence is CASSHFVQGRPGYTF. CDR3 nucleotide sequence: TGTGCCAGCAGCCACTTCGTCCAGGGTCGCCCTGGCTACACCTTC.

In its sample, this clonotype was seen a few times. This rearrangement joins TRBV11-3 to TRBJ1-1; weak D call: TRBD1 (5 bases). CDR3 length: 13 residues. Germline V gene sequence: CDR1 SGHNT, CDR2 YENEEA. V was cut by 5 bases and J by 5 bases, with 12 bases left in between. CDR3 in amino acids: CASSERGGTEAFF. For the CDR3, the DNA is TGTGCCAGCAGCGAGAGGGGCGGAACTGAAGCTTTCTTT.

V is TRBV4-1 and J is TRBJ2-1; 11 bases map to TRBD1. The CDR3 is made up of 15 amino acids. The V gene's germline CDR1 is MGHRA and CDR2 YSYEKL. V was clipped by 0 bases and J by 8 bases; unmatched bases: 3. The CDR3 sequence: CASSQEGQGDDEQFF. CDR3 bases: TGCGCCAGCAGCCAAGAGGGACAGGGGGACGATGAGCAGTTCTTC.

This clonotype was seen only a few times. V usage is TRBV3-1 and J usage is TRBJ2-3; D might be TRBD2 (5 bases). The CDR3 is 16 residues long. The ends were cut back, 1 base at V and 4 bases at J, with 15 bases in the middle. Germline loops: CDR1 LGHDT, CDR2 YNNKEL (reference sequence). The CDR3 region has the DNA TGTGCCAGCAGCCAAGGATCCGGGGTGCGGTCAGATACGCAGTATTTT. It codes for CASSQGSGVRSDTQYF.

This clonotype was counted only a few times. The rearrangement links TRBV6-6 to TRBJ1-2, with TRBD1 matching over 7 bases. The CDR3 covers 14 residues. Germline V lookup: CDR1 MNHNY, CDR2 SVGAGI (reference sequence). The J segment lost 8 bases and the V segment lost 6 bases, leaving 12 bases of the junction unmatched. The CDR3 is CASSTDRSYGGYTF. For the CDR3, the DNA is TGTGCCAGCAGCACGGACAGGTCTTATGGCGGCTACACCTTC.

The gene calls are TRBV20-1 and TRBJ2-3; no clear D. CDR3 size: 14 residues. Trimming took off 1 base at V and 0 bases at J, with 8 bases between the two ends. The germline CDR1 and CDR2 sequences are DFQATT and SNEGSKA (reference sequence). The CDR3 DNA sequence: TGCAGTGCTAGAGTGGGTACTAGCACAGATACGCAGTATTTT. Translation: CSARVGTSTDTQYF.

This rearrangement joins TRBV6-5 to TRBJ2-3; no firm D call. Germline CDR1 and CDR2: MNHEY and SVGAGI. Trimming cost V 5 bases and J 6 bases, with 12 bases left between them. This CDR3 region has 13 residues. CDR3 loop: CASSTTGVDTQYF. CDR3 nucleotides: TGTGCCAGCAGTACCACTGGTGTGGATACGCAGTATTTT.

This clonotype appeared a few times. CDR3 region: CAARLGGPNTGELFF. The CDR3 DNA reads TGTGCCGCCCGGCTGGGTGGGCCTAACACCGGGGAGCTGTTTTTT. This rearrangement joins TRBV28 to TRBJ2-2; the D is unclear. V gave up 11 bases and J gave up 2 bases, with 18 bases separating them. The V gene's germline CDR1 is MDHEN and CDR2 SYDVKM. The CDR3 loop spans 15 amino acids.

The V gene is TRBV9, the J gene TRBJ1-6; D remains ambiguous. Germline CDR1 reads SGDLS; CDR2 reads YYNGEE. The CDR3 consists of 15 residues. V shed 3 bases and J shed 8 bases, with 15 bases lying between them. For the CDR3, the DNA is TGTGCCAGCAGCGAGGGCCTGAGGGAATATTCACCCCTCCACTTT. Translating it yields CASSEGLREYSPLHF.

The V call is TRBV20-1, the J call TRBJ2-4; the match to TRBD1 covers 10 bases. CDR1 DFQATT and CDR2 SNEGSKA come from the germline V gene (reference sequence). Germline trimming cut 0 bases from V and 7 bases from J; bases unmatched to any gene: 6. The CDR3 has 15 residues. In DNA form, the CDR3 reads TGCAGTGCTAGAGACGTGGGACAGGGGATGAACATTCAGTACTTC. This translates into CSARDVGQGMNIQYF.

This clonotype was counted a few times. The V gene is TRBV7-2, the J gene TRBJ1-3; 7 positions agree with TRBD1. The CDR3 extends over 14 amino acids. The trim removed 6 bases at V and 2 bases at J, leaving 4 bases unmatched. The germline gives CDR1 SGHTA, CDR2 FQGNSA. The CDR3 reads CASSSQGTGNTIYF. The CDR3 bases are TGTGCCAGCAGTTCACAGGGGACTGGAAACACCATATATTTT.

This clonotype was picked up many times. The V call is TRBV7-2, the J call TRBJ2-7; unclear D gene. The length of the CDR3 is 14 residues. Germline V lookup: CDR1 SGHTA, CDR2 FQGNSA. V lost 5 bases and J 3 bases, leaving 14 bases between the germline ends. CDR3 sequence: CASSPRRSLYEQYF. CDR3 nucleotides: TGTGCCAGCAGCCCCCGGCGGAGTCTCTACGAGCAGTACTTC.

This clonotype has just a few counts. The rearrangement links TRBV6-5 to TRBJ2-3, with 10 positions matching TRBD1. The CDR3 has 16 residues. Germline V CDR1 and CDR2: MNHEY, SVGAGI. J was trimmed by 5 bases and V by 5 bases; bases with no gene match: 10. The CDR3, as DNA: TGTGCCAGCAGTCGGGACAGGGGTTGGGGTGGAGATACGCAGTATTTT. As protein: CASSRDRGWGGDTQYF.

This clonotype was seen a single time. This chain uses TRBV11-2 with TRBJ2-2; 9 bases agree with TRBD1. With V trimmed by 5 bases and J by 5 bases, 6 bases remained unmatched. CDR1 and CDR2 from the germline V gene are SGHAT and FQNNGV. The CDR3 contains 15 residues. CDR3 coding DNA: TGTGCCAGCAGCCCGGGACAGGGAGTGACCGGGGAGCTGTTTTTT. Encoded protein: CASSPGQGVTGELFF.

The chain couples TRBV15 to TRBJ2-5; D ambiguous. This CDR3 spans 16 amino acids. V gave up 0 bases and J gave up 1 base, with 12 bases separating them. Germline CDR1 LNHNV, CDR2 YYDKDF (reference sequence). CDR3 in amino acids: CATSRDTGQAQETQYF. In DNA, the CDR3 is TGTGCCACCAGCAGAGATACCGGTCAGGCCCAAGAGACCCAGTACTTC.

Only a few counts were recorded for this clonotype. This chain joins TRBV11-2 and TRBJ2-5; perhaps D is TRBD1 or TRBD2 (7 bases each). This CDR3 has 17 residues. V was trimmed by 1 base and J by 0 bases, leaving 15 bases between them. From germline, CDR1 is SGHAT and CDR2 FQNNGV. The chain's CDR3 is CASSLVPAGGDQETQYF. CDR3 DNA: TGTGCCAGCAGCTTAGTTCCGGCAGGGGGGGACCAAGAGACCCAGTACTTC.

This clonotype has more than one count but fewer than ten. The chain joins TRBV6-5 to TRBJ1-4; D not resolved. CDR1 and CDR2 (germline): MNHEY, SVGAGI. The CDR3 has 13 amino acids. V was shortened by 0 bases and J by 8 bases, with 7 bases between the two germline ends. CDR3 sequence reads: CASSYSGQEKLFF. In nucleotides, the CDR3 is TGTGCCAGCAGTTACTCGGGTCAGGAAAAACTGTTTTTT.

This clonotype was counted many times. The genes are TRBV2 and TRBJ2-3; the match to TRBD1 covers 7 bases. CDR3 size: 14 residues. The J segment lost 2 bases and the V segment lost 6 bases, leaving 5 bases of the junction unmatched. Looked up from germline, CDR1 is SNHLY and CDR2 is FYNNEI. Here the CDR3 DNA reads TGTGCCAGCAGAGACAGGGAAGTCACAGATACGCAGTATTTT. Translating gives CASRDREVTDTQYF.

The J gene is TRBJ2-3, the V gene TRBV15; D gene uncertain. V dropped 5 bases and J dropped 4 bases, with 22 bases sitting between them. Germline V gives CDR1 LNHNV, CDR2 YYDKDF (reference sequence). This CDR3 spans 17 amino acids. In nucleotides, the CDR3 is TGTGCCACCAGCGCTTGGTCGGGCTCCCAGGTTGCAGATACGCAGTATTTT. This translates into CATSAWSGSQVADTQYF.

This clonotype was counted a few times. An end of the junction does not agree with germline; a read error may underlie this. This chain uses TRBV7-7 with TRBJ2-5; D remains unclear. Germline V gene data show CDR1 as SSHAT and CDR2 as FNYEAQ (reference sequence). This CDR3 has 13 residues. In nucleotides, the CDR3 is TGTGCTAGCAGCTTAGTGGTCCGGGAGACCCAGTACTTC. Its protein product is CASSLVVRETQYF. Based on the CDR3 plus reference TRBV7-7 and TRBJ2-5, the full variable domain is GAGVSQSPRYKVTKRGQDVTLRCDPISSHATLYWYQQALGQGPEFLTYFNYEAQPDKSGLPSDRFSAERPEGSISTLTIQRTEQRDSAMYRCASSLVVRETQYFGPGTRLLVL.

This clonotype showed up many times. The chain joins TRBV12-3 or TRBV12-4 to TRBJ2-1; D might be TRBD2 (6 bases). V gave up 5 bases and J gave up 15 bases, with 20 bases separating them. This CDR3 region has 13 residues. CDR3 DNA sequence: TGTGCCAGCAGTGCCGGGGGAGCGGGCATTGGGTTCTTC. Residues: CASSAGGAGIGFF.

In its sample, this clonotype was seen a few times. The rearrangement joins TRBV27 to TRBJ2-7; 8 nucleotides agree with TRBD1. Unmatched junction bases numbered 13, after V lost 6 bases and J lost 6 bases. This CDR3 has 15 amino acids. Germline V gene data show CDR1 as MNHEY and CDR2 as SMNVEV (reference sequence). CDR3 in amino acids: CASSIIPPQGGEQYF. The CDR3 DNA reads as TGTGCCAGCAGCATCATACCACCACAGGGGGGCGAGCAGTACTTC.